These T cell receptor beta chains were read from a single sample in a study of T cell repertoires in cytomegalovirus infection. TCRdb independently ran MiXCR on the reads; one entry per CDR3 protein. The repertoire has about 360,000 distinct CDR3 sequences, nearly 35% of them found once; the top ten carry about 13%. These TCRs' antigens remain unknown. The source material was cultured PBMCs, sampled from culture after CMV antigen stimulation. The receptors originated from a human donor in good health (CMV status not recorded). Some clones in this sample may be carry-over from other donors' samples. Each CDR3 is given with its conserved first and last residue. The D gene is left open where the match is weak. Only part of the rows carry a size: once, few, many, or a class if the clone is expanded.

V gene: TRBV12-3/TRBV12-4; D gene: TRBD1; J gene: TRBJ2-3; clone size: few; CDR3 protein: CASRTRDRVNADTQYF; CDR3 DNA: TGTGCCAGCAGGACACGGGACAGGGTTAACGCAGATACGCAGTATTTT
V gene: TRBV19; D gene: NA; J gene: TRBJ2-5; clone size: few; CDR3 protein: CASRSWGQARETQYF; CDR3 DNA: TGTGCCAGTAGGTCCTGGGGGCAGGCAAGAGAGACCCAGTACTTC
V gene: TRBV7-2; D gene: NA; J gene: TRBJ2-7; clone size: NA; CDR3 protein: CASSRGGSLYEQYF; CDR3 DNA: TGTGCCAGCAGCCGTGGGGGCTCCTTATACGAGCAGTACTTC
V gene: TRBV6-5; D gene: NA; J gene: TRBJ2-5; clone size: NA; CDR3 protein: CASSQRASVQYF; CDR3 DNA: TGTGCCAGCAGCCAGCGGGCCTCCGTCCAGTACTTC
V gene: TRBV7-9; D gene: NA; J gene: TRBJ2-5; clone size: NA; CDR3 protein: CASSQGAQETQYF; CDR3 DNA: TGTGCCAGCAGTCAAGGGGCACAAGAGACCCAGTACTTC
V gene: TRBV7-2; D gene: NA; J gene: TRBJ2-5; clone size: few; CDR3 protein: CASGELSRETQYF; CDR3 DNA: TGTGCCAGCGGAGAACTCAGTCGGGAGACCCAGTACTTC
V gene: TRBV12-3/TRBV12-4; D gene: NA; J gene: TRBJ2-1; clone size: NA; CDR3 protein: CASSLFGDEQFF; CDR3 DNA: TGTGCCAGCAGTTTATTCGGCGATGAGCAGTTCTTC
V gene: TRBV5-1; D gene: NA; J gene: TRBJ1-3; clone size: once; CDR3 protein: CASSLAGASGNTIYF; CDR3 DNA: TGCGCCAGCAGCTTGGCGGGGGCCTCTGGAAACACCATATATTTT
V gene: TRBV7-9; D gene: NA; J gene: TRBJ1-1; clone size: NA; CDR3 protein: CASSYGQYITEAFF; CDR3 DNA: TGTGCCAGCAGCTATGGACAGTATATCACTGAAGCTTTCTTT
V gene: TRBV18; D gene: NA; J gene: TRBJ2-6; clone size: NA; CDR3 protein: CASSPGFLGANVLTF; CDR3 DNA: TGTGCCAGCTCACCGGGGTTCTTGGGGGCCAACGTCCTGACTTTC
V gene: TRBV2; D gene: TRBD1; J gene: TRBJ1-6; clone size: NA; CDR3 protein: CASKRSGGNSPLHF; CDR3 DNA: TGTGCCAGCAAACGGTCAGGGGGTAATTCACCCCTCCACTTT
V gene: TRBV2; D gene: NA; J gene: TRBJ2-7; clone size: NA; CDR3 protein: CAKEGGEGSYEQYF; CDR3 DNA: TGTGCCAAAGAGGGGGGAGAGGGGTCCTACGAGCAGTACTTC
V gene: TRBV5-1; D gene: TRBD1; J gene: TRBJ2-7; clone size: NA; CDR3 protein: CASSRNTGGIYEQYF; CDR3 DNA: TGCGCCAGCAGCCGTAATACAGGGGGCATCTACGAGCAGTACTTC
V gene: TRBV7-2; D gene: NA; J gene: TRBJ2-5; clone size: many; CDR3 protein: CASSLASQETQYF; CDR3 DNA: TGTGCCAGCAGTTTAGCCAGTCAAGAGACCCAGTACTTC
V gene: TRBV3-1; D gene: NA; J gene: TRBJ1-3; clone size: NA; CDR3 protein: CASSQPVSGNTIYF; CDR3 DNA: TGTGCCAGCAGCCAGCCCGTCTCTGGAAACACCATATATTTT
V gene: TRBV5-1; D gene: TRBD1; J gene: TRBJ1-5; clone size: NA; CDR3 protein: CASKPGQGMYQPQHF; CDR3 DNA: TGCGCCAGCAAACCGGGACAGGGGATGTATCAGCCCCAGCATTTT
V gene: TRBV7-9; D gene: NA; J gene: TRBJ2-7; clone size: few; CDR3 protein: CASSDRDGKSYEQYF; CDR3 DNA: TGTGCCAGCAGCGACCGGGACGGAAAGTCCTACGAGCAGTACTTC
V gene: TRBV7-2; D gene: NA; J gene: TRBJ2-1; clone size: NA; CDR3 protein: CASSLYPVSGNEQFF; CDR3 DNA: TGTGCCAGCAGCTTATATCCGGTTTCGGGGAATGAGCAGTTCTTC
V gene: TRBV15; D gene: NA; J gene: TRBJ2-3; clone size: NA; CDR3 protein: CATSGRLVADTQYF; CDR3 DNA: TGTGCCACCAGCGGGCGTCTAGTGGCAGATACGCAGTATTTT
V gene: TRBV7-9; D gene: TRBD2; J gene: TRBJ2-7; clone size: few; CDR3 protein: CASSLAGLAGVPSYEQYF; CDR3 DNA: TGTGCCAGCAGCTTAGCCGGACTAGCGGGAGTCCCTTCCTACGAGCAGTACTTC
V gene: TRBV4-1; D gene: NA; J gene: TRBJ2-2; clone size: NA; CDR3 protein: CASSPGVDTGELFF; CDR3 DNA: TGCGCCAGCAGCCCAGGGGTGGACACCGGGGAGCTGTTTTTT
V gene: TRBV6-1; D gene: TRBD1; J gene: TRBJ1-4; clone size: few; CDR3 protein: CASRPGQLNEKLFF; CDR3 DNA: TGTGCCAGCAGGCCGGGACAGCTTAATGAAAAACTGTTTTTT